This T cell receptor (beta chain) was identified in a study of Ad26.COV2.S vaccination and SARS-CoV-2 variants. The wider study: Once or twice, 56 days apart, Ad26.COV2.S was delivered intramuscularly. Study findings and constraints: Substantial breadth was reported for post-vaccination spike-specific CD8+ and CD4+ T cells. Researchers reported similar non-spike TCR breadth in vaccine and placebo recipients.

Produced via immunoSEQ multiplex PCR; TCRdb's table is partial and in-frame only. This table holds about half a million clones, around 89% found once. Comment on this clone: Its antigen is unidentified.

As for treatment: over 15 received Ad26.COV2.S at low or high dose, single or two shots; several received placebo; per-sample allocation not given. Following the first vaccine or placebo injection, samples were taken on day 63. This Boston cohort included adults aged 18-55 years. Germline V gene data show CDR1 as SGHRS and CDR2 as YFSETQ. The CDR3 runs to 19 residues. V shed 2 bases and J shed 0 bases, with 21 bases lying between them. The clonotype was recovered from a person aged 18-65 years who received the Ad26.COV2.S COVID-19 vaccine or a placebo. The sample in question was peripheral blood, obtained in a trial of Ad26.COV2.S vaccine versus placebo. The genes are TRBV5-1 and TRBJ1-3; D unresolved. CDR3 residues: CASSFTPFVEADSGNTIYF. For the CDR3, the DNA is TGCGCCAGCAGCTTCACCCCCTTTGTCGAAGCGGACTCTGGAAACACCATATATTTT.